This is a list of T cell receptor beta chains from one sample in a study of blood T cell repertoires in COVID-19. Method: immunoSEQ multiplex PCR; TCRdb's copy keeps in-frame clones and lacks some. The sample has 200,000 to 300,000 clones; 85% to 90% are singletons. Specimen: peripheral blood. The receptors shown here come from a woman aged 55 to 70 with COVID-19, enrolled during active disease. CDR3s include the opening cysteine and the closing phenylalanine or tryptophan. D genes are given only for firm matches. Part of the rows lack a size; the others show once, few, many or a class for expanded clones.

CASSPGPTGQVVGGNQPQHF | TGTGCCAGCAGCCCCGGGCCCACGGGACAGGTTGTTGGGGGCAATCAGCCCCAGCATTTT | TRBD1 | TRBV3-1/TRBV3-2 | 20 | TRBJ1-5 | NA
CASSYRDSTYEQYF | TGTGCCAGCAGCTACCGGGACAGTACCTACGAGCAGTACTTC | TRBD1 | TRBV5-5 | 14 | TRBJ2-7 | once
CASKFGPGHSPLHF | TGTGCCAGCAAGTTTGGGCCAGGCCATTCACCCCTCCACTTT | NA | TRBV2 | 14 | TRBJ1-6 | NA
CASSLRQGFNEKLFF | TGCGCCAGCAGCTTAAGACAGGGGTTTAATGAAAAACTGTTTTTT | TRBD1 | TRBV5-1 | 15 | TRBJ1-4 | NA
CASTSRGAPYGYTF | TGTGCCAGCACCTCCAGGGGCGCTCCTTATGGCTACACCTTC | NA | TRBV5-6 | 14 | TRBJ1-2 | NA
CARRLAGGPSTDTQYF | TGTGCCAGACGGCTAGCGGGAGGGCCTAGCACAGATACGCAGTATTTT | TRBD2 | TRBV5-3 | 16 | TRBJ2-3 | NA
CASSRILVGRGYEQYF | TGTGCCAGCAGCCGAATACTCGTAGGGAGGGGCTACGAGCAGTACTTC | TRBD2 | TRBV27 | 16 | TRBJ2-7 | NA
CASTYRGGTEAFF | TGTGCCAGCACTTACAGGGGGGGGACTGAAGCTTTCTTT | TRBD1 | TRBV2 | 13 | TRBJ1-1 | NA
CASRPNSWRQGGDNEQFF | TGTGCCAGCAGACCGAATAGCTGGCGGCAGGGTGGTGACAATGAGCAGTTCTTC | NA | TRBV5-8 | 18 | TRBJ2-1 | NA
CASSLGQGLEQFF | TGTGCCAGCAGCCTGGGACAGGGCCTTGAGCAGTTCTTC | TRBD1 | TRBV5-6 | 13 | TRBJ2-1 | once
CASSISEVTYGYTF | TGTGCCAGCAGTATATCCGAGGTGACCTATGGCTACACCTTC | NA | TRBV6-5 | 14 | TRBJ1-2 | NA
CASSLWASGLNEQFF | TGTGCCAGCAGTTTATGGGCTAGCGGTCTAAATGAGCAGTTCTTC | TRBD2 | TRBV28 | 15 | TRBJ2-1 | NA
CASTGATGKSRYEQYF | TGCGCCAGCACTGGGGCGACAGGGAAGTCCCGGTACGAGCAGTACTTC | TRBD1 | TRBV5-1 | 16 | TRBJ2-7 | once
CACPPGHPTSSSGANVLTF | TGTGCCTGTCCCCCAGGGCATCCCACCTCCTCCTCTGGGGCCAACGTCCTGACTTTC | NA | TRBV30 | 19 | TRBJ2-6 | NA
CATAGTPSGEKLFF | TGTGCCACGGCGGGGACCCCTTCGGGTGAAAAACTGTTTTTT | NA | TRBV10-3 | 14 | TRBJ1-4 | few
CASRRQVGRAGELFF | TGTGCCAGCAGACGACAGGTTGGGAGAGCCGGGGAGCTGTTTTTT | NA | TRBV2 | 15 | TRBJ2-2 | NA
CATSAPGQPPSTDTQYF | TGTGCCACCAGTGCCCCCGGACAGCCTCCTAGCACAGATACGCAGTATTTT | NA | TRBV24-1 | 17 | TRBJ2-3 | NA
CASSPQGADTQYF | TGTGCCAGCAGCCCACAGGGGGCAGATACGCAGTATTTT | TRBD1 | TRBV7-3 | 13 | TRBJ2-3 | NA
CSVGVRETQYF | TGCAGCGTTGGCGTGCGGGAGACCCAGTACTTC | NA | TRBV29-1 | 11 | TRBJ2-5 | NA
CASSQYGQGSTPLHF | TGCGCCAGCAGCCAGTACGGGCAGGGGTCGACACCCCTCCACTTT | NA | TRBV5-1 | 15 | TRBJ1-6 | NA
CASSSPSSASTDTQYF | TGTGCCAGCAGTTCCCCATCTAGCGCGAGCACAGATACGCAGTATTTT | NA | TRBV27 | 16 | TRBJ2-3 | NA
CASSQTGGLGGYTF | TGCGCCAGCAGCCAGACAGGGGGCCTTGGGGGCTACACCTTC | TRBD1 | TRBV4-1 | 14 | TRBJ1-2 | NA
CATRVGAQGNTIYF | TGTGCCACCCGAGTGGGGGCGCAAGGAAACACCATATATTTT | NA | TRBV10-3 | 14 | TRBJ1-3 | NA
CASSFTSGQETQYF | TGTGCCAGCAGCTTTACCAGCGGCCAAGAGACCCAGTACTTC | NA | TRBV7-2 | 14 | TRBJ2-5 | NA
CATHGKRTTYEQYF | TGTGCCACCCACGGAAAGCGAACGACCTACGAGCAGTACTTC | NA | TRBV24-1 | 14 | TRBJ2-7 | few
CASSLPRGFYEQYF | TGTGCCAGCAGTTTACCCCGGGGATTCTACGAGCAGTACTTC | NA | TRBV28 | 14 | TRBJ2-7 | NA
CASSDTGGWEQYF | TGTGCCAGCAGTGACACAGGGGGGTGGGAGCAGTACTTC | TRBD1 | TRBV12-3/TRBV12-4 | 13 | TRBJ2-7 | NA
CASSPGLSWRDVGETQYF | TGTGCCAGCAGCCCGGGGTTGAGTTGGAGGGACGTGGGGGAGACCCAGTACTTC | NA | TRBV5-4 | 18 | TRBJ2-5 | NA
CASSPSLAGEAKETQYF | TGTGCCAGCAGCCCCTCCCTAGCGGGAGAGGCTAAAGAGACCCAGTACTTC | TRBD2 | TRBV5-4 | 17 | TRBJ2-5 | NA
CASSTPDLAGGYNEQFF | TGTGCCAGCAGTACCCCCGATTTAGCGGGTGGATACAATGAGCAGTTCTTC | TRBD2 | TRBV28 | 17 | TRBJ2-1 | NA
CASSLVFDGYTF | TGTGCCAGCAGCTTGGTCTTCGATGGCTACACCTTC | NA | TRBV5-6 | 12 | TRBJ1-2 | once
CASRGDRGGEKLFF | TGTGCCAGCAGGGGTGACAGGGGCGGTGAAAAACTGTTTTTT | TRBD1 | TRBV6-5 | 14 | TRBJ1-4 | NA
CASSLQSNQPQHF | TGTGCCAGCTCACTTCAGAGCAATCAGCCCCAGCATTTT | NA | TRBV18 | 13 | TRBJ1-5 | NA
CASSFRDTQETQYF | TGTGCCAGTAGTTTCCGGGACACACAAGAGACCCAGTACTTC | NA | TRBV19 | 14 | TRBJ2-5 | once
CAWSTKTGRLHF | TGTGCCTGGAGTACTAAAACAGGGCGCCTCCACTTT | NA | TRBV30 | 12 | TRBJ1-6 | NA
CASSLGGSGTSAYYGYTF | TGCGCCAGCAGCTTGGGAGGCTCAGGGACTAGCGCTTACTATGGCTACACCTTC | NA | TRBV5-1 | 18 | TRBJ1-2 | NA
CASSPAAYQPQHF | TGTGCCAGCAGCCCGGCGGCTTATCAGCCCCAGCATTTT | NA | TRBV7-9 | 13 | TRBJ1-5 | NA
CASSPGLYNEQFF | TGTGCCAGCAGCCCGGGACTCTACAATGAGCAGTTCTTC | NA | TRBV5-4 | 13 | TRBJ2-1 | NA
CATSRAAATGELFF | TGTGCCACCAGCAGAGCTGCGGCGACCGGGGAGCTGTTTTTT | NA | TRBV15 | 14 | TRBJ2-2 | NA
CASRPGQGGSGANVLTF | TGTGCCAGCAGACCCGGACAGGGGGGCTCTGGGGCCAACGTCCTGACTTTC | TRBD1 | TRBV3-1/TRBV3-2 | 17 | TRBJ2-6 | NA
CASSFRSYTEAFF | TGTGCCAGCAGCTTCCGGTCGTACACTGAAGCTTTCTTT | NA | TRBV5-4 | 13 | TRBJ1-1 | NA
CASSARTGDEKLFF | TGTGCCAGCAGCGCGAGGACAGGGGATGAAAAACTGTTTTTT | TRBD1 | TRBV5-5 | 14 | TRBJ1-4 | NA
CASSLASPSTDTQYF | TGTGCCAGCAGCCTCGCTAGCCCCAGCACAGATACGCAGTATTTT | NA | TRBV14 | 15 | TRBJ2-3 | NA
CASSLGDTYEQYF | TGTGCCAGCAGCCTCGGGGATACCTACGAGCAGTACTTC | NA | TRBV7-3 | 13 | TRBJ2-7 | NA
CASSLGDRAYNEQFF | TGCGCCAGCAGCTTGGGGGACAGAGCCTACAATGAGCAGTTCTTC | TRBD1 | TRBV5-1 | 15 | TRBJ2-1 | NA
CASSFLAGQETQYF | TGTGCCAGCAGTTTTTTAGCGGGACAAGAGACCCAGTACTTC | TRBD2 | TRBV27 | 14 | TRBJ2-5 | NA
CASSLERGLGEQFF | TGTGCCAGCAGCTTAGAGCGGGGGCTGGGTGAGCAGTTCTTC | TRBD2 | TRBV7-2 | 14 | TRBJ2-1 | NA
CATSDRGVTGRGDTQYF | TGTGCCACCAGTGACCGAGGGGTCACAGGGCGTGGAGATACGCAGTATTTT | NA | TRBV24-1 | 17 | TRBJ2-3 | NA
CASKRVLRGDYEQYF | TGTGCCAGCAAACGGGTCCTACGGGGGGACTACGAGCAGTACTTC | TRBD2 | TRBV6-6 | 15 | TRBJ2-7 | NA
CASSTPTGTLGEETQYF | TGTGCCAGCAGCACCCCGACCGGGACTCTGGGGGAAGAGACCCAGTACTTC | NA | TRBV11-3 | 17 | TRBJ2-5 | NA
CASSISRETQYF | TGTGCCAGCAGCATAAGCCGGGAGACCCAGTACTTC | NA | TRBV6-6 | 12 | TRBJ2-5 | NA
CASSLTSGYQETQYF | TGCGCCAGCAGCTTGACTAGCGGGTACCAAGAGACCCAGTACTTC | TRBD2 | TRBV5-1 | 15 | TRBJ2-5 | NA
CASTREGAYNSPLHF | TGTGCCAGCACCCGTGAGGGAGCTTATAATTCACCCCTCCACTTT | NA | TRBV2 | 15 | TRBJ1-6 | NA
CASSPSRSSGSYNEQFF | TGTGCCAGCAGTCCCTCACGGTCTAGCGGGAGCTACAATGAGCAGTTCTTC | TRBD2 | TRBV6-6 | 17 | TRBJ2-1 | NA
CASSRPGTSGIGYEQYF | TGTGCCAGCAGCAGACCCGGGACTAGCGGGATAGGTTACGAGCAGTACTTC | TRBD2 | TRBV6-4 | 17 | TRBJ2-7 | NA
CASSPGRIYGYTF | TGTGCCAGCTCACCGGGCAGGATCTATGGCTACACCTTC | NA | TRBV18 | 13 | TRBJ1-2 | NA
CASSLTGIDEKLFF | TGTGCCAGCAGCCTGACAGGGATTGATGAAAAACTGTTTTTT | TRBD1 | TRBV28 | 14 | TRBJ1-4 | once
CASSGFPNTEAFF | TGTGCCAGCTCCGGTTTCCCGAACACTGAAGCTTTCTTT | NA | TRBV7-3 | 13 | TRBJ1-1 | NA